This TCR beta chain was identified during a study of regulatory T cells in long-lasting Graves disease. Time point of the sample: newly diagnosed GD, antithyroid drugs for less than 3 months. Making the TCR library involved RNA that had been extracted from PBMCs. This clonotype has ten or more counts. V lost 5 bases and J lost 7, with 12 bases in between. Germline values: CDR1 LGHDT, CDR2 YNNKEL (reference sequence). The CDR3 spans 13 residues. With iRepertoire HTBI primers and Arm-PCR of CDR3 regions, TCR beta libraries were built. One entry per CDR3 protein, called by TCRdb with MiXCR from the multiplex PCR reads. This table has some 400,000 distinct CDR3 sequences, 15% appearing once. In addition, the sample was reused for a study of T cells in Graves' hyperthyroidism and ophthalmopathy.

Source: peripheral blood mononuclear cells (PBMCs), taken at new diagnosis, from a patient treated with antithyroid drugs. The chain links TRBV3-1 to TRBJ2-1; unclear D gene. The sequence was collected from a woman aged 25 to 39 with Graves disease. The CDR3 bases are TGTGCCAGCAGCACAGACTTGTGGAATGAGCAGTTCTTC. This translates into CASSTDLWNEQFF.